The 23 T cell receptor beta chains below were found in one sample sequenced in a study of T cell repertoires in cytomegalovirus infection. Antigen specificity for these receptors is unknown. From the reads, TCRdb called clonotypes with MiXCR, one entry per CDR3 protein. The sample has a few hundred thousand distinct CDR3 sequences; about a third are singletons. This specimen consisted of cultured PBMCs, obtained from culture after CMV antigen stimulation. These receptors all stem from a human donor in good health (CMV status not recorded). Some clones in this sample may be carry-over from other donors' samples.

This chain links TRBV6-2 or TRBV6-3 with TRBJ2-3, with D perhaps being TRBD1 or TRBD2 (5 bases each). Germline CDR1 and CDR2: MNHEY and SVGEGT. Trimming took off 6 bases at V and 8 bases at J, with 18 bases between the two ends. This CDR3 contains 14 residues. CDR3 region: CASSPGTSPPTQYF. Written as DNA, the CDR3 is TGTGCCAGCAGCCCCGGGACCTCCCCGCCTACGCAGTATTTT.

This clonotype was counted between two and nine times. The rearrangement uses TRBV25-1 and TRBJ1-6; no reliable D call. The CDR3 covers 16 residues. V shed 1 base and J shed 3 bases, with 10 bases lying between them. Per germline, CDR1 MGHDK and CDR2 SYGVNS. CDR3 sequence reads: CASSESSYGYNSPLHF. CDR3 nucleotide sequence: TGTGCCAGCAGTGAATCAAGTTACGGCTATAATTCACCCCTCCACTTT.

This chain links TRBV2 with TRBJ1-5, with D uncertain. This CDR3 spans 13 amino acids. V shed 1 base and J shed 6 bases, with 7 bases lying between them. Per germline, CDR1 SNHLY and CDR2 FYNNEI. The CDR3 loop reads CASSEEVGQPQHF. CDR3 nucleotides: TGTGCCAGCAGTGAAGAAGTCGGTCAGCCCCAGCATTTT.

V is TRBV7-2 and J is TRBJ2-3; D is ambiguous. The germline gives CDR1 SGHTA, CDR2 FQGNSA. The CDR3 consists of 15 residues. Trimming pared 3 bases from V and 2 bases from J, leaving 12 bases between. As DNA, the CDR3 is TGTGCCAGCAGCTTGACCCCCCAGGTCACAGATACGCAGTATTTT. The encoded protein is CASSLTPQVTDTQYF.

This chain links TRBV12-3 or TRBV12-4 with TRBJ1-5; no reliable D call. The CDR3 is made up of 14 amino acids. V lost 7 bases to trimming and J lost 0 bases, with 10 bases between them. The CDR3 loop is CASTTDYSNQPQHF. Here the CDR3 DNA reads TGTGCCAGCACCACGGATTATAGCAATCAGCCCCAGCATTTT.

This clonotype has only one observation. The rearrangement links TRBV29-1 to TRBJ1-5; D remains unclear. In germline, CDR1 is SQVTM, CDR2 ANQGSEA. Between the trimmed V and J ends, which lost 6 bases and 7 bases, there was a span of 13 bases. The CDR3 is 12 amino acids. CDR3 region: CSVGYVGQPQHF. CDR3 DNA: TGCAGCGTGGGCTACGTCGGACAGCCCCAGCATTTT.

This clonotype was found a few times. This chain connects TRBV7-2 to TRBJ2-5; 13 nucleotides line up with TRBD2. The CDR3 is made up of 15 amino acids. The junction had 5 bases not matched to a gene; V was cut back by 5 bases and J by 5 bases. The V gene's germline CDR1 is SGHTA and CDR2 FQGNSA. CDR3 sequence: CASSTSGRASETQYF. Written as DNA, the CDR3 is TGTGCCAGCAGCACTAGCGGGAGGGCCTCTGAGACCCAGTACTTC.

This clonotype occurred a few times. The gene calls are TRBV27 and TRBJ2-5; no definite D call. Trimming left V 5 bases short and J 1 base short, with 17 bases between. CDR1 is MNHEY and CDR2 is SMNVEV in the germline V gene (reference sequence). The CDR3 has 16 amino acids. Here the CDR3 DNA reads TGTGCCAGCAGTCCCTCGAAGGATCACATCCAAGAGACCCAGTACTTC. Protein sequence: CASSPSKDHIQETQYF.

Ten or more counts support this clonotype. The DNA for the CDR3 is TGTGCCAGCAGCTTACGGGGTCTCGACACCGGGGAGCTGTTTTTT. Protein sequence: CASSLRGLDTGELFF. The rearrangement uses TRBV7-2 and TRBJ2-2; perhaps TRBD2 as D (5 bases). Germline CDR1 SGHTA, CDR2 FQGNSA. CDR3 size: 15 residues. V gave up 2 bases and J gave up 3 bases, with 10 bases separating them.

This chain joins TRBV19 and TRBJ2-2; 7 bases agree with TRBD2. This CDR3 region has 15 residues. The V segment lost 4 bases and the J segment 4 bases; nucleotides outside the gene matches: 6. Germline V gives CDR1 LNHDA, CDR2 SQIVND (reference sequence). The CDR3 DNA follows: TGTGCCAGTAGTAGCGGGAGAAAGGCCACCGGGGAGCTGTTTTTT. Its protein is CASSSGRKATGELFF.

This clonotype was found a few times. The chain has TRBV15 and TRBJ2-1, with D perhaps TRBD2 (5 bases). Trimming stripped 0 bases from V and 8 bases from J, with 14 bases between. The length of the CDR3 is 15 residues. Germline CDR1 is LNHNV and CDR2 is YYDKDF (reference sequence). The CDR3 region is CATSRERGSWDEQFF. The CDR3, as DNA: TGTGCCACCAGCAGAGAACGGGGTAGCTGGGATGAGCAGTTCTTC. Variable domain in full (rest from reference TRBV15 and TRBJ2-1): DAMVIQNPRYQVTQFGKPVTLSCSQTLNHNVMYWYQQKSSQAPKLLFHYYDKDFNNEADTPDNFQSRRPNTSFCFLDIRSPGLGDTAMYLCATSRERGSWDEQFFGPGTRLTVL.

Only a few counts were recorded for this clonotype. V and J are TRBV6-5 and TRBJ1-4; 8 bases map to TRBD1. The CDR3 runs 15 residues. The V segment lost 4 bases and the J segment 5 bases; nucleotides outside the gene matches: 6. Per the germline V gene, CDR1 is MNHEY and CDR2 is SVGAGI. CDR3 coding DNA: TGTGCCAGCAGTTCCGGGACAGGAGGCAATGAAAAACTGTTTTTT. Its translation is CASSSGTGGNEKLFF.

V usage is TRBV6-2 or TRBV6-3 and J usage is TRBJ1-5; D not certain. V lost 7 bases and J 0 bases, leaving 16 bases between the germline ends. CDR3 size: 16 residues. CDR1 MNHEY and CDR2 SVGEGT come from the germline V gene. The CDR3 is CASTNKGLLSNQPQHF. The CDR3, as DNA: TGTGCCAGCACCAACAAGGGTCTCCTTAGCAATCAGCCCCAGCATTTT.

This clonotype was counted between two and nine times. The chain carries TRBV12-3 or TRBV12-4 and TRBJ1-5, with D perhaps matching TRBD1 (5 bases). The CDR3 runs 14 residues. Deletions cut 5 bases from V and 6 bases from J, with 14 bases between. CDR3 loop: CASSRREGSQPQHF. The CDR3 bases are TGTGCCAGCAGTCGCCGTGAGGGGTCTCAGCCCCAGCATTTT.

This chain joins TRBV6-2 or TRBV6-3 and TRBJ2-3; TRBD2 matches at 10 bases. Looked up from germline, CDR1 is MNHEY and CDR2 is SVGEGT. The J segment lost 6 bases and the V segment lost 4 bases, leaving 10 bases of the junction unmatched. This CDR3 has 16 amino acids. CDR3 loop: CASSSPGLALFDTQYF. The CDR3 DNA reads TGTGCCAGCAGTTCCCCGGGACTAGCGCTTTTCGATACGCAGTATTTT.

This clonotype has just one count. CDR3 DNA sequence: TGTGCCAGCAGTGGACAGTATAATTCACCCCTCCACTTT. It is translated as CASSGQYNSPLHF. This sequence joins TRBV6-5 and TRBJ1-6, with D possibly matching TRBD1 (6 bases). Looked up from germline, CDR1 is MNHEY and CDR2 is SVGAGI. This CDR3 comprises 13 residues. Trimming removed 5 bases at V and 4 bases at J, with 6 bases between.

The rearrangement links TRBV7-9 to TRBJ2-1, with TRBD2 matching 11 bases. Trimming removed 1 base from V and 4 bases from J; junction bases left unmatched: 3. This CDR3 is built from 16 residues. Germline V lookup: CDR1 SEHNR, CDR2 FQNEAQ (reference sequence). The CDR3 protein is CASSLGGLAVYNEQFF. CDR3 sequence (DNA): TGTGCCAGCAGCTTAGGGGGACTAGCGGTTTACAATGAGCAGTTCTTC. The entire variable domain, with the rest obtained from reference TRBV7-9 and TRBJ2-1, is as follows: DTGVSQNPRHKITKRGQNVTFRCDPISEHNRLYWYRQTLGQGPEFLTYFQNEAQLEKSRLLSDRFSAERPKGSFSTLEIQRTEQGDSAMYLCASSLGGLAVYNEQFFGPGTRLTVL.

This clonotype was observed at least ten times. The rearrangement links TRBV27 to TRBJ2-1; 8 positions agree with TRBD1. CDR3 size: 15 residues. CDR1 and CDR2 (germline): MNHEY, SMNVEV (reference sequence). Trimming at V came to 4 bases and at J to 2 bases, leaving 4 bases not matched to a gene. CDR3 protein: CASSSTGGAYNEQFF. The CDR3 nucleotides read TGTGCCAGCAGTTCCACAGGGGGTGCCTACAATGAGCAGTTCTTC.

The rearrangement joins TRBV11-2 to TRBJ1-6, with 9 positions matching TRBD1. Germline-derived CDR1 and CDR2 are SGHAT and FQNNGV. With V trimmed by 1 base and J by 6 bases, 7 bases remained unmatched. CDR3 length equals 17 residues. CDR3 region: CASSLGTGGAGNSPLHF. CDR3 DNA sequence: TGTGCCAGCAGCTTAGGCACAGGGGGCGCTGGTAATTCACCCCTCCACTTT.

CDR3 sequence: CASSPLPTWQFVTGELFF. The CDR3 nucleotides read TGTGCCAGCAGCCCCCTTCCTACTTGGCAGTTCGTCACCGGGGAGCTGTTTTTT. The chain is built from TRBV7-7 and TRBJ2-2; D gene ambiguous. CDR1 is SSHAT, CDR2 FNYEAQ, per germline (reference sequence). Trimming removed 5 bases at V and 4 bases at J, with 23 bases between. CDR3 size: 18 residues.

V and J are TRBV10-3 and TRBJ2-6; D is ambiguous. Trimming took 7 bases from V and 0 from J, leaving 4 bases between them. Per the germline V gene, CDR1 is ENHRY and CDR2 is SYGVKD. CDR3 size: 13 residues. The CDR3 sequence: CAIMDSGANVLTF. CDR3 DNA: TGTGCCATCATGGACTCTGGGGCCAACGTCCTGACTTTC.

Points on this clonotype: This may come from a read error, since a much larger clone is one base off. This sequence joins TRBV7-2 and TRBJ2-5, with TRBD2 matching over 7 bases. CDR1 SGHTA and CDR2 FQGNSA come from the germline V gene. The CDR3 is made up of 17 amino acids. V lost 2 bases to trimming and J lost 2 bases; unmatched junction nucleotides: 11. The DNA for the CDR3 is TGTGCCAGCAGCTTATGGGCTAGCGGAGGGAATCAAGAGACCCAGTACTTC. It encodes CASSLWASGGNQETQYF.

This clonotype was recorded many times. The chain links TRBV15 to TRBJ2-1; 11 positions match TRBD2. The length of the CDR3 is 15 residues. The trim removed 5 bases at V and 7 bases at J, leaving 7 bases unmatched. Germline loops: CDR1 LNHNV, CDR2 YYDKDF (reference sequence). Here the CDR3 DNA reads TGTGCCACCAGCGGTAGCGGGAGGGCATCGAATGAGCAGTTCTTC. It specifies CATSGSGRASNEQFF.